This is a list of T cell receptor beta chains from one sample in a study of technical replicates of blood from a handful of donors. The repertoire was sequenced with immunoSEQ multiplex PCR; TCRdb's copy has only in-frame clones and lacks some. The sample has over 60,000 clones; 93% are singletons. Sequencing was done on a sample of T cells isolated from PBMCs. The receptors come from a human donor in good health. Both conserved end residues are part of each CDR3. D genes are given only for firm matches. Clone size is not always given. Where it is, it says once, few, many or a class for expanded clones.

CDR3 protein: CASSPSSGDQPQHF
CDR3 DNA: TGTGCCAGCTCACCGTCAAGCGGAGATCAGCCCCAGCATTTT
J gene: TRBJ1-5
clone size: -
D gene: -
V gene: TRBV18

CDR3 protein: CASSPPSAGNYGYTF
CDR3 DNA: TGTGCCAGCTCACCACCGAGCGCCGGAAACTATGGCTACACCTTC
J gene: TRBJ1-2
clone size: once
D gene: -
V gene: TRBV18

CDR3 protein: CAWSEAGVQPQHF
CDR3 DNA: TGTGCCTGGAGTGAGGCAGGGGTCCAGCCCCAGCATTTT
J gene: TRBJ1-5
clone size: -
D gene: -
V gene: TRBV30

CDR3 protein: CASSPGRAKINDNEQFF
CDR3 DNA: TGTGCCAGCAGCCCCGGGAGGGCCAAAATTAACGACAATGAGCAGTTCTTC
J gene: TRBJ2-1
clone size: -
D gene: TRBD2
V gene: TRBV7-9

CDR3 protein: CASSLANGQVHGYTF
CDR3 DNA: TGTGCCAGCAGCTTGGCGAATGGACAGGTCCATGGCTACACCTTC
J gene: TRBJ1-2
clone size: -
D gene: TRBD1
V gene: TRBV5-6

CDR3 protein: CSVEGAGGSYEQYF
CDR3 DNA: TGCAGCGTTGAAGGCGCGGGGGGGTCCTACGAGCAGTACTTC
J gene: TRBJ2-7
clone size: -
D gene: TRBD2
V gene: TRBV29-1

CDR3 protein: CASSGGRETEAFF
CDR3 DNA: TGTGCCAGCTCGGGGGGGCGTGAAACTGAAGCTTTCTTT
J gene: TRBJ1-1
clone size: -
D gene: -
V gene: TRBV28

CDR3 protein: CASSNTGTTSSYEQYF
CDR3 DNA: TGTGCCAGCAGCAATACCGGGACAACCAGCTCCTACGAGCAGTACTTC
J gene: TRBJ2-7
clone size: -
D gene: -
V gene: TRBV21-1

CDR3 protein: CASGSGGTGELFF
CDR3 DNA: TGTGCTAGTGGTTCGGGGGGGACCGGGGAGCTGTTTTTT
J gene: TRBJ2-2
clone size: -
D gene: TRBD2
V gene: TRBV12-5

CDR3 protein: CASSPGQGAREQYF
CDR3 DNA: TGTGCCAGTAGCCCGGGACAGGGGGCGCGAGAGCAGTACTTC
J gene: TRBJ2-7
clone size: -
D gene: TRBD1
V gene: TRBV19

CDR3 protein: CASSDRPRDTQANYGYTF
CDR3 DNA: TGTGCCAGCAGTGATAGACCCAGAGACACCCAAGCTAACTATGGCTACACCTTC
J gene: TRBJ1-2
clone size: once
D gene: -
V gene: TRBV6-1

CDR3 protein: CASSYSTTANYGYTF
CDR3 DNA: TGTGCCAGCAGTTACTCGACCACAGCTAACTATGGCTACACCTTC
J gene: TRBJ1-2
clone size: once
D gene: -
V gene: TRBV6-5

CDR3 protein: CASSLDPGSHQPQHF
CDR3 DNA: TGCGCCAGCAGCTTGGATCCGGGGAGCCATCAGCCCCAGCATTTT
J gene: TRBJ1-5
clone size: -
D gene: -
V gene: TRBV5-1

CDR3 protein: CASSQTDGATNEKLFF
CDR3 DNA: TGTGCCAGCAGCCAAACGGACGGGGCAACTAATGAAAAACTGTTTTTT
J gene: TRBJ1-4
clone size: -
D gene: -
V gene: TRBV7-9

CDR3 protein: CASSLWGQGPNEKLFF
CDR3 DNA: TGTGCCAGCAGTTTATGGGGACAGGGACCAAATGAAAAACTGTTTTTT
J gene: TRBJ1-4
clone size: -
D gene: TRBD1
V gene: TRBV28

CDR3 protein: CASSLGWGGSPPEAFF
CDR3 DNA: TGTGCCAGCAGTTTAGGGTGGGGGGGCAGTCCCCCTGAAGCTTTCTTT
J gene: TRBJ1-1
clone size: -
D gene: -
V gene: TRBV7-9

CDR3 protein: CAISESGGYGDTQYF
CDR3 DNA: TGTGCCATCAGTGAGTCCGGAGGGTACGGAGATACGCAGTATTTT
J gene: TRBJ2-3
clone size: -
D gene: -
V gene: TRBV10-3

CDR3 protein: CASRRAGQGIADTQYF
CDR3 DNA: TGTGCCAGCAGACGCGCGGGACAGGGTATAGCAGATACGCAGTATTTT
J gene: TRBJ2-3
clone size: -
D gene: TRBD1
V gene: TRBV7-9

CDR3 protein: CAWLNRRGQAFF
CDR3 DNA: TGTGCCTGGCTAAATAGGCGGGGGCAAGCTTTCTTT
J gene: TRBJ1-1
clone size: -
D gene: -
V gene: TRBV30

CDR3 protein: CASRRQETTNEKLFF
CDR3 DNA: TGCGCCAGCAGACGACAGGAAACAACTAATGAAAAACTGTTTTTT
J gene: TRBJ1-4
clone size: -
D gene: -
V gene: TRBV4-1

CDR3 protein: CASSYADRADYEQYF
CDR3 DNA: TGTGCCAGCAGTTACGCGGACAGGGCCGACTACGAGCAGTACTTC
J gene: TRBJ2-7
clone size: -
D gene: TRBD1
V gene: TRBV6-6

CDR3 protein: CASSEASTGSSEKLFF
CDR3 DNA: TGTGCCAGCAGTGAAGCGTCGACAGGGAGTTCTGAAAAACTGTTTTTT
J gene: TRBJ1-4
clone size: -
D gene: TRBD1
V gene: TRBV2

CDR3 protein: CASSLGLANEQYF
CDR3 DNA: TGTGCCAGCAGTTTGGGACTAGCGAACGAGCAGTACTTC
J gene: TRBJ2-7
clone size: -
D gene: TRBD2
V gene: TRBV27

CDR3 protein: CAISDSAPGQGADTQYF
CDR3 DNA: TGTGCCATCAGTGATTCTGCCCCGGGACAGGGGGCAGATACGCAGTATTTT
J gene: TRBJ2-3
clone size: -
D gene: TRBD1
V gene: TRBV10-3

CDR3 protein: CASRGGGSGNTIYF
CDR3 DNA: TGTGCCAGTAGGGGAGGAGGCTCTGGAAACACCATATATTTT
J gene: TRBJ1-3
clone size: once
D gene: -
V gene: TRBV19

CDR3 protein: CASSYGQGRGTDTQYF
CDR3 DNA: TGTGCCAGCAGTTACGGACAGGGTAGGGGCACAGATACGCAGTATTTT
J gene: TRBJ2-3
clone size: -
D gene: TRBD1
V gene: TRBV27

CDR3 protein: CAWTHPAGAFTDTQYF
CDR3 DNA: TGTGCCTGGACCCACCCCGCAGGGGCCTTCACAGATACGCAGTATTTT
J gene: TRBJ2-3
clone size: -
D gene: -
V gene: TRBV30

CDR3 protein: CASSPLQGAGANVLTF
CDR3 DNA: TGTGCCAGCTCACCGCTACAGGGGGCTGGGGCCAACGTCCTGACTTTC
J gene: TRBJ2-6
clone size: -
D gene: TRBD1
V gene: TRBV18

CDR3 protein: CASSGQYSYEQYF
CDR3 DNA: TGTGCCAGCAGTGGTCAGTACTCCTACGAGCAGTACTTC
J gene: TRBJ2-7
clone size: -
D gene: -
V gene: TRBV25-1

CDR3 protein: CAISESGQGGVDTQYF
CDR3 DNA: TGTGCCATCAGTGAGTCTGGGCAGGGCGGGGTGGATACGCAGTATTTT
J gene: TRBJ2-3
clone size: -
D gene: -
V gene: TRBV10-3

CDR3 protein: CASSPTGARGTEAFF
CDR3 DNA: TGTGCCAGCAGCCCGACAGGGGCGAGGGGCACTGAAGCTTTCTTT
J gene: TRBJ1-1
clone size: -
D gene: TRBD1
V gene: TRBV7-3

CDR3 protein: CASSQGGGGSYNEQFF
CDR3 DNA: TGCGCCAGCAGCCAAGGGGGAGGGGGCTCCTACAATGAGCAGTTCTTC
J gene: TRBJ2-1
clone size: -
D gene: -
V gene: TRBV4-1

CDR3 protein: CASRETGIGQPQHF
CDR3 DNA: TGTGCCAGCAGGGAGACAGGGATCGGTCAGCCCCAGCATTTT
J gene: TRBJ1-5
clone size: -
D gene: TRBD1
V gene: TRBV6-5

CDR3 protein: CASRSRGNGQETQYF
CDR3 DNA: TGTGCCAGCAGATCACGGGGTAACGGACAAGAGACCCAGTACTTC
J gene: TRBJ2-5
clone size: -
D gene: -
V gene: TRBV28

CDR3 protein: CASSSIGQGSVEAFF
CDR3 DNA: TGTGCCAGCAGCTCTATAGGACAGGGATCGGTAGAAGCTTTCTTT
J gene: TRBJ1-1
clone size: -
D gene: TRBD1
V gene: TRBV27

CDR3 protein: CSVSRPGQGSTDTQYF
CDR3 DNA: TGCAGCGTTAGTCGGCCGGGACAGGGTAGCACAGATACGCAGTATTTT
J gene: TRBJ2-3
clone size: -
D gene: TRBD1
V gene: TRBV29-1

CDR3 protein: CASSEFGGPNQPQHF
CDR3 DNA: TGCGCCAGCAGTGAATTCGGGGGGCCTAATCAGCCCCAGCATTTT
J gene: TRBJ1-5
clone size: -
D gene: -
V gene: TRBV10-2

CDR3 protein: CASSIPTGMTEAFF
CDR3 DNA: TGTGCCAGTAGTATACCGACAGGTATGACTGAAGCTTTCTTT
J gene: TRBJ1-1
clone size: -
D gene: -
V gene: TRBV19

CDR3 protein: CASTAGGYQETQYF
CDR3 DNA: TGTGCCAGCACCGCAGGGGGGTACCAAGAGACCCAGTACTTC
J gene: TRBJ2-5
clone size: -
D gene: -
V gene: TRBV6-6

CDR3 protein: CASSLTDEKLFF
CDR3 DNA: TGTGCCAGCAGTTTGACAGATGAAAAACTGTTTTTT
J gene: TRBJ1-4
clone size: few
D gene: -
V gene: TRBV28

CDR3 protein: CASSLPGGGYGYTF
CDR3 DNA: TGTGCCAGCAGTTTACCAGGGGGCGGCTATGGCTACACCTTC
J gene: TRBJ1-2
clone size: -
D gene: TRBD1
V gene: TRBV28

CDR3 protein: CSVEDGGKSNQPQHF
CDR3 DNA: TGCAGCGTTGAGGATGGGGGGAAAAGCAATCAGCCCCAGCATTTT
J gene: TRBJ1-5
clone size: -
D gene: -
V gene: TRBV29-1

CDR3 protein: CASTSDSFSGNTIYF
CDR3 DNA: TGTGCCAGCACCTCGGACAGCTTCTCTGGAAACACCATATATTTT
J gene: TRBJ1-3
clone size: -
D gene: -
V gene: TRBV5-5

CDR3 protein: CASSYLPRGRGAYEQYF
CDR3 DNA: TGTGCCAGCAGCTACTTACCGCGGGGGAGGGGAGCCTACGAGCAGTACTTC
J gene: TRBJ2-7
clone size: once
D gene: TRBD2
V gene: TRBV11-2

CDR3 protein: CASSLAGGYNEQFF
CDR3 DNA: TGTGCCAGCAGCTTAGCGGGGGGTTACAATGAGCAGTTCTTC
J gene: TRBJ2-1
clone size: -
D gene: TRBD2
V gene: TRBV11-3

CDR3 protein: CASGIREDTEAFF
CDR3 DNA: TGTGCCAGCGGAATAAGGGAGGACACTGAAGCTTTCTTT
J gene: TRBJ1-1
clone size: once
D gene: -
V gene: TRBV7-6

CDR3 protein: CASSFLSGGNYGYTF
CDR3 DNA: TGTGCCAGCAGCTTTCTCTCTGGAGGAAACTATGGCTACACCTTC
J gene: TRBJ1-2
clone size: -
D gene: -
V gene: TRBV11-2

CDR3 protein: CATSRDKRTFQETQYF
CDR3 DNA: TGTGCCACCAGCAGAGATAAACGAACTTTCCAAGAGACCCAGTACTTC
J gene: TRBJ2-5
clone size: -
D gene: -
V gene: TRBV15

CDR3 protein: CASSPQGVNGEAFF
CDR3 DNA: TGTGCCAGCAGCCCACAAGGGGTGAACGGGGAAGCTTTCTTT
J gene: TRBJ1-1
clone size: -
D gene: -
V gene: TRBV9